The following is a TCR beta chain sequence with its context. Its antigen is unknown. V lost 5 bases and J 5 bases, leaving 21 bases between the germline ends. The germline V gene encodes CDR1 MGHDK and CDR2 SYGVNS. This CDR3 contains 16 residues. The data were taken from a study of T cell repertoires in cytomegalovirus infection. Across the study: CMV infection together with matching HLA type was indicated by public TCR beta signatures. General study findings and limits: CMV carriers having the relevant HLA were flagged by cumulative public TCR beta family frequency. Dominant in the ex vivo response were TCR beta clonotypes restricted by HLA-C and specific for CMV.

MiXCR was run by TCRdb on the reads, yielding one entry per CDR3 protein. The sample holds about 360,000 distinct CDR3 sequences, about 35% seen once. The receptor comes from a human donor in good health (CMV status not recorded). Some clones in this sample may be carry-over from other donors' samples. Specimen: cultured PBMCs, collected from culture after CMV antigen stimulation. This chain joins TRBV25-1 and TRBJ2-5; D possibly matches TRBD1 or TRBD2 (5 bases each). CDR3 nucleotide sequence: TGTGCCAGCAGTCTGGGGCTCGATAGCGTTAGCGAGACCCAGTACTTC. It translates to CASSLGLDSVSETQYF.